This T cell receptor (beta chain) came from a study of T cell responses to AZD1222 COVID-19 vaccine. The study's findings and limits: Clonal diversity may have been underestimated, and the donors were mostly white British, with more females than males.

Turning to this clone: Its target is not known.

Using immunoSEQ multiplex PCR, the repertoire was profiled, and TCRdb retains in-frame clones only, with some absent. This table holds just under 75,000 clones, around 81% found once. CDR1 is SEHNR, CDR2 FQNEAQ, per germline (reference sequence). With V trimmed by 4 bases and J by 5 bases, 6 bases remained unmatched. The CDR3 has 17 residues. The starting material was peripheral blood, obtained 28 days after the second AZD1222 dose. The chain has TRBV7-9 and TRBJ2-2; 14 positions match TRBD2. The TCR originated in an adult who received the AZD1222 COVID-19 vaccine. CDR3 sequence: CASSSGLAGGRTGELFF. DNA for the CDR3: TGTGCCAGCAGCTCCGGACTAGCGGGAGGTCGGACCGGGGAGCTGTTTTTT.